The next 14 T cell receptor beta chains were all read from a single sample in a study of T cells in Graves' hyperthyroidism and ophthalmopathy. Authors of the study amplified TCR beta CDR3 regions from RNA transcripts. Initially, a first-round RT-PCR of the TCR CDR3 employed the HTBI primer set. TCRdb fed the multiplex PCR reads into MiXCR, producing one record per CDR3 protein. This sample carries approximately 40,000 distinct CDR3 sequences, around half of them seen once, and the ten largest clones take roughly 16%. Sequenced sample: blood. These TCRs come from a man between 40 and 49 years old with Graves' ophthalmopathy.

This clonotype has a count of ten or more. DNA for the CDR3: TGTGCCAGCAGCCAAGATCGACAGGGGAAGGAAAAACTGTTTTTT. It yields the protein CASSQDRQGKEKLFF. The chain couples TRBV14 to TRBJ1-4; 8 positions match TRBD1. Per germline, CDR1 SGHDN and CDR2 FVKESK. The CDR3 is made up of 15 amino acids. V lost 0 bases to trimming and J lost 8 bases; unmatched junction nucleotides: 5.

This clonotype was counted many times. This chain uses TRBV6-6 with TRBJ2-7; TRBD1 matches at 8 bases. The germline gives CDR1 MNHNY, CDR2 SVGAGI (reference sequence). The CDR3 length is 14 residues. Trimming at V came to 8 bases and at J to 2 bases, leaving 8 bases not matched to a gene. The CDR3 bases are TGTGCCAGCCAGCGTGGGGACAGGACCTACGAGCAGTACTTC. This translates into CASQRGDRTYEQYF.

This clonotype was observed once. The V gene is TRBV20-1, the J gene TRBJ1-5; D gene unclear. V lost 4 bases to trimming and J lost 1 base, with 14 bases between them. The length of the CDR3 is 15 residues. Germline assignment: CDR1 DFQATT and CDR2 SNEGSKA (reference sequence). CDR3 in amino acids: CSATQRARSNQPQHF. The CDR3 DNA reads TGCAGTGCTACTCAGCGGGCGCGGAGCAATCAGCCCCAGCATTTT.

This chain connects TRBV11-3 to TRBJ1-2; 7 positions agree with TRBD1. After removal of 0 bases from V and 8 bases from J, the junction contained 6 bases not matched to a gene. The CDR3 runs 14 residues. The germline V gene encodes CDR1 SGHNT and CDR2 YENEEA. In DNA, the CDR3 is TGTGCCAGCAGCTTAGAGGGGGACAGCTCCGGCTACACCTTC. It is translated as CASSLEGDSSGYTF. The full variable domain, with the rest looked up from reference TRBV11-3 and TRBJ1-2, is EAGVVQSPRYKIIEKKQPVAFWCNPISGHNTLYWYLQNLGQGPELLIRYENEEAVDDSQLPKDRFSAERLKGVDSTLKIQPAELGDSAVYLCASSLEGDSSGYTFGSGTRLTVV.

The chain carries TRBV18 and TRBJ2-7; the match to TRBD2 covers 15 bases. The CDR3 length is 17 residues. V lost 2 bases to trimming and J lost 3 bases; unmatched junction nucleotides: 5. The germline CDR1 and CDR2 sequences are KGHSH and LQKENI. The DNA of the CDR3 is TGTGCCAGCTCACCAGGAGGACTAGCGGGGGGGCGCTACGAGCAGTACTTC. It encodes CASSPGGLAGGRYEQYF.

As to this clonotype: This CDR3 is missing its conserved last phenylalanine or tryptophan, likely due to a read error. Because the CDR3's place on the DNA is in doubt, the DNA is left out and the CDR3 is given as listed by TCRdb. V and J are TRBV6-5 and TRBJ2-3; TRBD2 is taken as the D call from the table, unchecked against the DNA. The CDR3 has 15 residues if both end residues are counted. Germline V gene data show CDR1 as MNHEY and CDR2 as SVGAGI. The CDR3 protein is CASSSERGGTDTRYS.

This clonotype was observed many times. The chain has TRBV6-1 and TRBJ2-5, with TRBD2 matching over 14 bases. This CDR3 is 16 amino acids long. J gave up 5 bases and V 5 bases, and 7 bases lay outside the gene matches. The germline gives CDR1 MNHNS, CDR2 SASEGT. As DNA, the CDR3 is TGTGCCAGCAGTCTTAGACTAGCGGGAGGGAAGGAGACCCAGTACTTC. The encoded protein is CASSLRLAGGKETQYF.

As regards this clonotype: A read error may account for a junction end that differs from germline. V is TRBV6-1 and J is TRBJ2-3, with a possible D match to TRBD2 (6 bases). Germline loops: CDR1 MNHNS, CDR2 SASEGT. The CDR3 consists of 14 residues. The CDR3 region is CASSEMFSGDTQYF. Here the CDR3 DNA reads TGTGCCAGCAGTGAAATGTTTAGCGGAGATACGCAGTACTTT.

The chain couples TRBV7-2 to TRBJ2-1; 12 bases are shared with TRBD2. Trimming removed 7 bases from V and 5 bases from J; junction bases left unmatched: 3. Germline loops: CDR1 SGHTA, CDR2 FQGNSA. The CDR3 is made up of 14 amino acids. DNA of the CDR3: TGTGCCAGCACCGGGACTAGCGGGCACAATGAGCAGTTCTTC. Protein product: CASTGTSGHNEQFF.

V usage is TRBV7-2 and J usage is TRBJ1-5, with TRBD1 as a possible D gene (6 bases). V dropped 2 bases and J dropped 11 bases, with 22 bases sitting between them. CDR1 and CDR2 from the germline V gene are SGHTA and FQGNSA. This CDR3 contains 16 residues. CDR3 sequence: CASSLTSGGAGETQHF. CDR3 DNA: TGTGCCAGCAGCTTAACTAGCGGGGGGGCCGGGGAGACCCAGCATTTT.

The V and J genes are TRBV20-1 and TRBJ2-3; TRBD1 might be the D (6 bases). The germline V and J ends were trimmed by 5 bases and 6 bases, with 12 bases remaining between them. The CDR3 totals 12 residues. Germline CDR1 and CDR2: DFQATT and SNEGSKA (reference sequence). The DNA of the CDR3 is TGCAGTGCTCCTAGCACAGGGGATACGCAGTATTTT. Translation: CSAPSTGDTQYF.

This rearrangement joins TRBV29-1 to TRBJ2-7, with 9 nucleotides matching TRBD1. Germline CDR1 and CDR2: SQVTM and ANQGSEA. V was pared by 6 bases and J by 1 base, with 13 bases of the junction left unmatched. The CDR3 length is 16 residues. The CDR3 coding sequence is TGCAGCGTGGGACAGGGCCTGAGGGGCGCGTCCTACGAGCAGTACTTC. Translating gives CSVGQGLRGASYEQYF.

By share, this clonotype ranks as medium-sized (0.01 to 0.1%). The genes are TRBV20-1 and TRBJ1-5, with D hard to call. The CDR3 sequence is 13 residues long. V lost 1 base and J lost 6, with 10 bases in between. Germline V CDR1 and CDR2: DFQATT, SNEGSKA (reference sequence). This CDR3 reads CSARGWVGQPQHF. In nucleotides, the CDR3 is TGCAGTGCTAGAGGTTGGGTGGGTCAGCCCCAGCATTTT.

About this clonotype: It is likely a read error, because the conserved phenylalanine at the end of the CDR3 is missing. The V gene is TRBV7-9, the J gene TRBJ1-4; TRBD1 matches at 7 bases. With V trimmed by 3 bases and J by 5 bases, 0 bases remained unmatched. Per germline, CDR1 SEHNR and CDR2 FQNEAQ (reference sequence). This CDR3 is 13 amino acids long. The CDR3 DNA is TGTGCCAGCAGCTTGGGACAGAATGAAAAACTGTTTTCT. It yields the protein CASSLGQNEKLFS.